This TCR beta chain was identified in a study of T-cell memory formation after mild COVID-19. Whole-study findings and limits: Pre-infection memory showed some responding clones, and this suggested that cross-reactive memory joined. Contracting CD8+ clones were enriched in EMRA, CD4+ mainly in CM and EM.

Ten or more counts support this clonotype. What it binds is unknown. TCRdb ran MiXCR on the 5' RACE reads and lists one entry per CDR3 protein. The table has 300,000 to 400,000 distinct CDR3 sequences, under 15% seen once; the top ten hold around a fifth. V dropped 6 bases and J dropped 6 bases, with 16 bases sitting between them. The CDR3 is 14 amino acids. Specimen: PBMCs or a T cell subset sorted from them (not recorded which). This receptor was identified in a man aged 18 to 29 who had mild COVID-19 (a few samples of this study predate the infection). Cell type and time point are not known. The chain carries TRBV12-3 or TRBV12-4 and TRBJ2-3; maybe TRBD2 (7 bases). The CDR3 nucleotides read TGTGCCAGCAGCCCTTGGGGGGGCCTTGATACGCAGTATTTT. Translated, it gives CASSPWGGLDTQYF.